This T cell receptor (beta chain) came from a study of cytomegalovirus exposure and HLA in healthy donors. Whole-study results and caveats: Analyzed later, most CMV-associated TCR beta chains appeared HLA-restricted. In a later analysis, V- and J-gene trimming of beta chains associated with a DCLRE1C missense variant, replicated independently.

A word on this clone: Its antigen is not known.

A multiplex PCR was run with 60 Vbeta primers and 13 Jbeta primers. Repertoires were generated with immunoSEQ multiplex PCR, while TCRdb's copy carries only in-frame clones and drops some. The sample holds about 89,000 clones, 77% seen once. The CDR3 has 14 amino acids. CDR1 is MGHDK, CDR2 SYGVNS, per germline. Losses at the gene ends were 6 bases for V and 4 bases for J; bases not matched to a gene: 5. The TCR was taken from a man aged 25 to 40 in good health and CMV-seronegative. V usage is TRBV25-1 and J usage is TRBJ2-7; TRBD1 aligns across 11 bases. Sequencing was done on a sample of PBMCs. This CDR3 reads CASSRDRGAYEQYF. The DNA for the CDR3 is TGTGCCAGCAGCCGGGACAGGGGGGCATACGAGCAGTACTTC.